What follows is one T cell receptor (beta chain) and its context. V was pared by 4 bases and J by 6 bases, with 15 bases between. Germline V gene lookup returns CDR1 WNHNN and CDR2 SYGVQD (reference sequence). The CDR3 runs to 15 residues. The entry originates in a study of blood T cell repertoires in COVID-19. This table comes from immunoSEQ multiplex PCR, and its TCRdb copy is limited to in-frame clones, with some not included. In the table there are a few hundred thousand clones, around 89% of which are singletons. The sequence was collected from a woman younger than 35 with acute COVID-19. J is TRBJ2-2 and V is TRBV10-1; D gene unclear. The sample comprised PBMCs or T cells enriched from blood (not recorded which). CDR3 amino acids: CASSGRRSPPGELFF. In DNA, the CDR3 is TGCGCCAGCAGTGGCCGGAGAAGTCCCCCCGGGGAGCTGTTTTTT.